This record concerns one T cell receptor beta chain sequence. This record comes from a study of low-dose radiotherapy and immunotherapy resistance in tumors. About the study: Patients received 300 mg of oral aspirin each day across four cycles, commencing on cycle 1 day 1.

TRAV and TRBV primers primed cDNA for both TCRalpha and TCRbeta. Over roughly 18 PCR cycles, TCRs were amplified from a constant-region primer and V-primer adapter. TCRdb fed the reads into MiXCR, producing one record per CDR3 protein. The sample holds about 82,000 distinct CDR3 sequences; about 19% are singletons and the top ten take more than 4.5%. The time point here: before trial treatment. Treatment of the donors consisted of nivolumab and ipilimumab (plus aspirin, low-dose cyclophosphamide and low-dose radiotherapy). The sample consisted of PBMCs, taken before treatment. This TCR was sampled from a male donor with prostate cancer.

CDR3 sequence reads: CAWSPNREETQYF. CDR3 DNA: TGTGCCTGGAGTCCAAACAGGGAAGAGACCCAGTACTTC. The gene calls are TRBV30 and TRBJ2-5; D is perhaps TRBD1 (6 bases). Germline assignment: CDR1 GTSNPN and CDR2 SVGIG (reference sequence). The CDR3 runs to 13 residues. The germline V and J ends were trimmed by 2 bases and 3 bases, with 10 bases remaining between them.